The 6 T cell receptor beta chains below all came from one sample that was sequenced in a study of regulatory T cells in long-lasting Graves disease. Time point defined: persistent/refractory GD, antithyroid drugs over 5 years with positive TRAb. Extracted PBMC RNA gave rise to the TCR library. Arm-PCR of CDR3 regions with iRepertoire HTBI primers generated TCR beta libraries. Using its own MiXCR run on the multiplex PCR reads, TCRdb lists one record per CDR3 protein. The sample yields 700,000 or so distinct CDR3 sequences, 25% to 35% seen once. The source was peripheral blood mononuclear cells (PBMCs), collected when the disease was refractory, from a patient treated with antithyroid drugs. The source is a female donor with Graves disease.

J is TRBJ1-5 and V is TRBV6-1, with 7 bases aligning to TRBD1. Germline CDR1 reads MNHNS; CDR2 reads SASEGT. V shed 6 bases and J 7 bases; nucleotides not matched to a gene: 9. The CDR3 has 14 residues. In DNA form, the CDR3 reads TGTGCCAGCAGCCAGAAGACAGGGTCCCAGCCCCAGCATTTT. Its protein product is CASSQKTGSQPQHF.

This clonotype was seen many times. The chain joins TRBV6-1 to TRBJ1-1, with 8 bases aligning to TRBD1. This CDR3 spans 13 amino acids. J lost 1 base, V lost 11 bases, and 6 bases had no gene match. In germline, CDR1 is MNHNS, CDR2 SASEGT. CDR3 sequence reads: CAFRTGTNTEAFF. The CDR3 DNA reads TGTGCCTTCCGGACAGGGACGAACACTGAAGCTTTCTTT.

This clonotype was observed at least ten times. CDR3 DNA sequence: TGTGCCAGCAGTGCCCCGCCCCTAGGCAATCAGCCCCAGCATTTT. Its protein is CASSAPPLGNQPQHF. The chain carries TRBV2 and TRBJ1-5; D is unresolved. CDR1 and CDR2 from the germline V gene are SNHLY and FYNNEI. There are 15 residues in the CDR3. Trimming cost V 4 bases and J 2 bases, with 12 bases left between them.

This clonotype has only a few counts. The genes are TRBV6-1 and TRBJ1-2; D not certain. CDR1 and CDR2 from the germline V gene are MNHNS and SASEGT. This CDR3 comprises 12 residues. Trimming removed 3 bases at V and 12 bases at J, with 14 bases between. The CDR3 coding sequence is TGTGCCAGCAGTGAGGGCTGGGAAGGCCACACCTTC. Residues: CASSEGWEGHTF.

The rearrangement links TRBV19 to TRBJ1-2, with 7 bases matching TRBD1. Trimming at V came to 5 bases and at J to 8 bases, leaving 11 bases not matched to a gene. This CDR3 spans 14 amino acids. CDR1 LNHDA and CDR2 SQIVND come from the germline V gene (reference sequence). As DNA, the CDR3 is TGTGCCAGTAGTGGCGGGACAGCGTTTGGGGGCTACACCTTC. As protein: CASSGGTAFGGYTF.

The chain is built from TRBV11-2 and TRBJ2-7; weak D call: TRBD2 (6 bases). This CDR3 has 18 residues. Between the trimmed V and J ends, which lost 0 bases and 4 bases, there was a span of 22 bases. The germline V gene has CDR1 SGHAT and CDR2 FQNNGV. Here the CDR3 DNA reads TGTGCCAGCAGCTTAGACCCCACTAGAGGAGGGAGGACGTACGAGCAGTACTTC. It encodes CASSLDPTRGGRTYEQYF. The full variable domain, with the rest looked up from reference TRBV11-2 and TRBJ2-7, is EAGVAQSPRYKIIEKRQSVAFWCNPISGHATLYWYQQILGQGPKLLIQFQNNGVVDDSQLPKDRFSAERLKGVDSTLKIQPAKLEDSAVYLCASSLDPTRGGRTYEQYFGPGTRLTVT.